What follows is one T cell receptor (beta chain) and its context. Its target is not known. Measured with immunoSEQ multiplex PCR; TCRdb has only the in-frame clones, and not every one. The profile covers about 59,000 clones, with approximately 92% appearing a single time and approximately 2.4% taken by the ten largest. This sample was taken from a study of a mutant IDH1 vaccine in newly diagnosed glioma. Study background: The earlier regimen, radiotherapy, temozolomide, or both, was most often both. Broader study findings: Apparently unrelated to pseudoprogression were changes in the top peripheral T cell clonotypes. Patients mounted vaccine-induced immune responses in around 93% of cases.

Noted time point: baseline, week 1 (first vaccination visit). Treatment noted: pre-vaccination baseline after standard-of-care therapy. There were new WHO grade 3 or 4 astrocytomas in the donors, and these were IDH1-mutant and ATRX-lost. The source is a man between 50 and 59 years old with glioma. The material was PBMCs, obtained from a glioma patient treated with radiotherapy, temozolomide or both.

The CDR3 DNA sequence: TGTGCCAGCAGCTTAGGCGGGGGCGTCCAGTACGAGCAGTACTTC. It encodes CASSLGGGVQYEQYF. The V and J genes are TRBV7-2 and TRBJ2-7; maybe TRBD2 (7 bases). CDR1 is SGHTA, CDR2 FQGNSA, per germline. This CDR3 comprises 15 residues. Between the trimmed V and J ends, which lost 1 base and 4 bases, there was a span of 14 bases.